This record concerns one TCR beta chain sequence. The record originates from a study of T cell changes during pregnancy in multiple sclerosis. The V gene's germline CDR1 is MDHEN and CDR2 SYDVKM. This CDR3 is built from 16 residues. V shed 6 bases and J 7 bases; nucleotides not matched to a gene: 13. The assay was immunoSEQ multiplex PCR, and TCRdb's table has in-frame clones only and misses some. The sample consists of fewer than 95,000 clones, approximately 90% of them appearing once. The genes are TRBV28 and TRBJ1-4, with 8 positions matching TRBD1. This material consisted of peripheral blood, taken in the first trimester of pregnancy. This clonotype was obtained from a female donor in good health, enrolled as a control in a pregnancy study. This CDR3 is CASSQGQGWGGEKLFF. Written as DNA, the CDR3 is TGTGCCAGCAGCCAAGGACAGGGATGGGGTGGTGAAAAACTGTTTTTT.